A selection of T cell receptor beta chains follows, all from one sample in a study of low-dose radiotherapy and immunotherapy resistance in tumors. One entry per CDR3 protein results from TCRdb running MiXCR on the reads. The table records 80,000 to 95,000 distinct CDR3 sequences, 9.4% of them present only once. Sequenced here: PBMCs, sampled before treatment. Every receptor here comes from a male donor with prostate cancer. CDR3s include the opening cysteine and the closing phenylalanine or tryptophan. A D gene is named only where the DNA matches it firmly. The size entry is marked missing in some rows and otherwise reads once, few, many or a size class.

TRBJ1-1 | TRBV7-2 | - | many | TGTGCCAGCAGCTTTGGGGGTGGGAACACTGAAGCTTTCTTT | CASSFGGGNTEAFF
TRBJ2-3 | TRBV3-1 | - | many | TGCGCCAGCAGCCAAGATGGAGCTCGCACAGATACGCAGTATTTT | CASSQDGARTDTQYF
TRBJ2-7 | TRBV28 | TRBD2 | many | TGTGCCAGCACTAAACTAGCGGGGTACTACGAGCAGTACTTC | CASTKLAGYYEQYF
TRBJ2-7 | TRBV28 | - | many | TGTGCCAGCAGCCTCGGTCCAGGACAAGGCTACGAGCAGTACTTC | CASSLGPGQGYEQYF
TRBJ2-5 | TRBV10-3 | TRBD2 | many | TGTGCCATCAGTGATTCTAGCGGGGAGGAGACCCAGTACTTC | CAISDSSGEETQYF
TRBJ2-1 | TRBV5-4 | - | many | TGTGCCAGCAGCTTAGGCGGGCAACCCTCCTACAATGAGCAGTTCTTC | CASSLGGQPSYNEQFF
TRBJ2-2 | TRBV2 | TRBD1 | many | TGTGCCAGCAGTGAAAGCAGGGGGCCTGGGGAGCTGTTTTTT | CASSESRGPGELFF
TRBJ2-1 | TRBV5-1 | TRBD1 | - | TGCGCCAGCAGGCCGACAGGGGACAATGAGCAGTTCTTC | CASRPTGDNEQFF
TRBJ2-2 | TRBV5-6 | - | many | TGTGCCAGCAGCTTCTACGTCGGGGAGCTGTTTTTT | CASSFYVGELFF
TRBJ2-5 | TRBV20-1 | - | many | TGCAGTGCTAGAGCGGTAGCCGCGACGACCCAGTACTTC | CSARAVAATTQYF
TRBJ2-7 | TRBV5-1 | - | many | TGCGCCAGCAGGGCCGGGACTTTCTACGAGCAGTACTTC | CASRAGTFYEQYF
TRBJ1-1 | TRBV18 | - | many | TGTGCCAGCTCACCAATGAGTGTACTGAACACTGAAGCTTTCTTT | CASSPMSVLNTEAFF
TRBJ2-1 | TRBV6-5 | - | many | TGTGCCAGCGGTCGGATTAGCTCCTACAATGAGCAGTTCTTC | CASGRISSYNEQFF
TRBJ1-1 | TRBV6-2/TRBV6-3 | - | many | TGTGCCAGCAGTTCCCCAGTGAACACTGAAGCTTTCTTT | CASSSPVNTEAFF
TRBJ2-2 | TRBV20-1 | - | many | TGCAGTGCTAGAGTGGGGGGAGGAGGAGCCGGGGAGCTGTTTTTT | CSARVGGGGAGELFF
TRBJ2-7 | TRBV12-3/TRBV12-4 | TRBD1 | many | TGTGCCAGCAGTTTTCAGGGGGCGGATGAGCAGTACTTC | CASSFQGADEQYF
TRBJ1-1 | TRBV6-2/TRBV6-3 | - | many | TGTGCCAGCGCACCGGGGGGACGTATGAACACTGAAGCTTTCTTT | CASAPGGRMNTEAFF
TRBJ2-1 | TRBV3-1 | TRBD2 | many | TGTGCCAGCAGCCAAGTAGGCGGGGGGAGGGGAAATGAGCAGTTCTTC | CASSQVGGGRGNEQFF
TRBJ2-1 | TRBV7-9 | - | many | TGTGCCAGCAGCTTAGCGCTCCGCGGACGCGACAATGAGCAGTTCTTC | CASSLALRGRDNEQFF
TRBJ2-1 | TRBV12-2 | - | many | TGTGCAAGTCGCTTTGTGGGAGGTCAAGGGAATGAGCAGTTCTTC | CASRFVGGQGNEQFF
TRBJ2-3 | TRBV11-3 | TRBD1 | many | TGTGCCAGCAGCCTCGGGACAGGGGGCCGCGCAGATACGCAGTATTTT | CASSLGTGGRADTQYF
TRBJ2-7 | TRBV27 | TRBD2 | many | TGTGCCAGCAGTCAGGGGACTAGCGGGACGGCCTACGAGCAGTACTTC | CASSQGTSGTAYEQYF
TRBJ1-2 | TRBV28 | TRBD1 | few | TGTGCCAGCACCGACAGGGAGGATGGCTACACCTTC | CASTDREDGYTF
TRBJ2-5 | TRBV29-1 | TRBD2 | few | TGCAGCGTTGGGGCAAGTCTAGCGGGAGGAGGGGCCCAAGAGACCCAGTACTTC | CSVGASLAGGGAQETQYF
TRBJ2-7 | TRBV28 | TRBD1 | many | TGTGCCAGCAGTTTAGCGGGACAGGGCGCTAGGTGGGTCTTC | CASSLAGQGARWVF
TRBJ1-2 | TRBV7-2 | TRBD1 | many | TGTGCCAGCAGCAGGGAGACAGGGGGCTACACCTTC | CASSRETGGYTF
TRBJ1-1 | TRBV6-6 | - | many | TGTGCCAGCAGTTACCCTGTCGAGCGACTGAACACTGAAGCTTTCTTT | CASSYPVERLNTEAFF
TRBJ2-4 | TRBV9 | - | many | TGTGCCAGCAGCGGGCTCAAGGGAAACATTCAGTACTTC | CASSGLKGNIQYF
TRBJ2-2 | TRBV12-3/TRBV12-4 | - | many | TGTGCCAGCAGTTTTACCAGCCAGAACACCGGGGAGCTGTTTTTT | CASSFTSQNTGELFF
TRBJ2-3 | TRBV20-1 | - | - | TGCAGTGCTCATAGAGGTGGCACAGATACGCAGTATTTT | CSAHRGGTDTQYF
TRBJ2-5 | TRBV7-2 | - | many | TGTGCCAGCAGCTTAGCTATCTCGACTGGGGAGACCCAGTACTTC | CASSLAISTGETQYF
TRBJ1-5 | TRBV19 | - | many | TGTGCCAGTAGTGATTCTTGGCAGATGAATCAGCCCCAGCATTTT | CASSDSWQMNQPQHF